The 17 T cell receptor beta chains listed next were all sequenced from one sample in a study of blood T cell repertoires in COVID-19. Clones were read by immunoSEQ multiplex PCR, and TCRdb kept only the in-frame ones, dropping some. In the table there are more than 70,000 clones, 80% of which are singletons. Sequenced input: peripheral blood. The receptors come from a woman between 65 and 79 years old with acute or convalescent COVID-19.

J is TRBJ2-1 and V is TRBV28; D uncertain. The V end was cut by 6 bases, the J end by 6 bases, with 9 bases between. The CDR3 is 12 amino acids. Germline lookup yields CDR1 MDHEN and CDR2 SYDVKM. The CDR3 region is CASSSTRNEQFF. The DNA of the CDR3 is TGTGCCAGCAGCTCGACTCGCAATGAGCAGTTCTTC.

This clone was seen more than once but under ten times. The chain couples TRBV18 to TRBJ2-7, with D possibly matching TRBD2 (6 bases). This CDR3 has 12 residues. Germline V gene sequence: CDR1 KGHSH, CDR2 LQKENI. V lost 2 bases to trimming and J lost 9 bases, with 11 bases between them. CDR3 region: CASSPEEGGQYF. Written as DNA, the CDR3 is TGTGCCAGCTCACCAGAGGAGGGAGGGCAGTACTTC.

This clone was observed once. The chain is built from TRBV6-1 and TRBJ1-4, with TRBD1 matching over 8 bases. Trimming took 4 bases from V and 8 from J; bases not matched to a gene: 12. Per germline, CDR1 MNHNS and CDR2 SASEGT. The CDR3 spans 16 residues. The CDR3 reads CASSGGITGGGEKLFF. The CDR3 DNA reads TGTGCCAGCAGTGGAGGAATAACAGGGGGAGGAGAAAAACTGTTTTTT.

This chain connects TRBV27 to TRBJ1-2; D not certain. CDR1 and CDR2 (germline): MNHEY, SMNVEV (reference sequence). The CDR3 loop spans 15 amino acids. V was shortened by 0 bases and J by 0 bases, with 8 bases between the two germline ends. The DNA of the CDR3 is TGTGCCAGCAGTTTATCTCCCGGGGCTAACTATGGCTACACCTTC. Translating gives CASSLSPGANYGYTF.

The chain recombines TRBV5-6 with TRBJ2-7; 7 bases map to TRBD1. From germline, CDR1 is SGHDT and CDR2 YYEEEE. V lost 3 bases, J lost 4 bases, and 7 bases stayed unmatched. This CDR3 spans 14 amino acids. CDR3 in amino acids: CASSSTGTVYEQYF. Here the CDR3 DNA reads TGTGCCAGCAGCTCGACCGGGACAGTGTACGAGCAGTACTTC.

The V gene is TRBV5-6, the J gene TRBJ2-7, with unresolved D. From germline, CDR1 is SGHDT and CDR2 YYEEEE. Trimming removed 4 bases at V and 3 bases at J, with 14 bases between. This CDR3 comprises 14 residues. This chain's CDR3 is CASSLLLGFYEQYF. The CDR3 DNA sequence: TGTGCCAGCAGCCTCCTGCTGGGCTTCTACGAGCAGTACTTC.

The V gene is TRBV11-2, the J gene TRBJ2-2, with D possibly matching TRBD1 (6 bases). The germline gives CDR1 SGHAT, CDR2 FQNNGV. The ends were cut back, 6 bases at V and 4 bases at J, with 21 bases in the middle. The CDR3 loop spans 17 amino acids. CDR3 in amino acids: CASRPVSTQGITGELFF. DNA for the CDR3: TGTGCCAGCAGACCAGTTTCCACTCAGGGGATCACCGGGGAGCTGTTTTTT.

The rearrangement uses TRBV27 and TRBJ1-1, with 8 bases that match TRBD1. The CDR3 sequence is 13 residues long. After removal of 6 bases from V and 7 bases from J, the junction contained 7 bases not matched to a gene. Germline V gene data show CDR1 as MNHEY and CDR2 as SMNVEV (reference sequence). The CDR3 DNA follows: TGTGCCAGCAGCCCAGGGGGCGGTCATGAAGCTTTCTTT. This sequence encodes CASSPGGGHEAFF.

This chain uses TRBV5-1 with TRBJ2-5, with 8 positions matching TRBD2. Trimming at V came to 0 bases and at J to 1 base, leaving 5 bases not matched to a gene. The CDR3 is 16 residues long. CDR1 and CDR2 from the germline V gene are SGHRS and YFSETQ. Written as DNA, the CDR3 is TGCGCCAGCAGCTTGGTTCCCGGGGGGGCCCAAGAGACCCAGTACTTC. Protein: CASSLVPGGAQETQYF.

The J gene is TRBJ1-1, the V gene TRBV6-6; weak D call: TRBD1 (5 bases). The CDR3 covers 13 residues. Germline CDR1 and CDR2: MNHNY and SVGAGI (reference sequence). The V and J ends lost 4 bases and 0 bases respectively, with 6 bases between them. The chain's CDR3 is CASSWGVNTEAFF. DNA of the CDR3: TGTGCCAGCAGTTGGGGGGTGAACACTGAAGCTTTCTTT.

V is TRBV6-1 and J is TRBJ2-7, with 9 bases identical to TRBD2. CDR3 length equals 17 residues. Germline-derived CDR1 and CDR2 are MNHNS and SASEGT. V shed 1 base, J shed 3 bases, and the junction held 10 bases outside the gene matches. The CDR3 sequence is CASSEGVAGVGFYEQYF. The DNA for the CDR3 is TGTGCCAGCAGTGAAGGGGTAGCGGGAGTCGGTTTCTACGAGCAGTACTTC.

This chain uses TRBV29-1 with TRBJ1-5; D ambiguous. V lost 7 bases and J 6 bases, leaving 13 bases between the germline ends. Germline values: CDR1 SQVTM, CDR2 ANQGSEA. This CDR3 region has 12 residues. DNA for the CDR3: TGCAGCGCCTACAGCCCCCCTCAGCCCCAGCATTTT. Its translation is CSAYSPPQPQHF.

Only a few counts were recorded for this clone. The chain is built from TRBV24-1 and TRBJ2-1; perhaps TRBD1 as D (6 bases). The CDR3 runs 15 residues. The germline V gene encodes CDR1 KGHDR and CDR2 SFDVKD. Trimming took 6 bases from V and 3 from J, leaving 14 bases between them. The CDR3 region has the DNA TGTGCCACCAGTAAGGCAGGGACACTCTACAATGAGCAGTTCTTC. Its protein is CATSKAGTLYNEQFF.

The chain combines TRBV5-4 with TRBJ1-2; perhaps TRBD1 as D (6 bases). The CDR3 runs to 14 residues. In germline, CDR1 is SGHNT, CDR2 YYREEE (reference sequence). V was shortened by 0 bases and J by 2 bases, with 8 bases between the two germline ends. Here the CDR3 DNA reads TGTGCCAGCAGCTTGGTGGACAGCAACTATGGCTACACCTTC. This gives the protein CASSLVDSNYGYTF.

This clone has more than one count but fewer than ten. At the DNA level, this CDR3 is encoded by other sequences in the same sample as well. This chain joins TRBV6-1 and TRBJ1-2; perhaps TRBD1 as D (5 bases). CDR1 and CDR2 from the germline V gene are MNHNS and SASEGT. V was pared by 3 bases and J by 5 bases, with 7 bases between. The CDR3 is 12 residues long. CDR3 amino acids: CASSEGGYGYTF. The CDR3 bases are TGTGCCAGCAGTGAGGGGGGATATGGCTACACCTTC.

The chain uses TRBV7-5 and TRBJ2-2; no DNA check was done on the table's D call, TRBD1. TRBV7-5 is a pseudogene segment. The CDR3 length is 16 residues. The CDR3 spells CVRSLLGQSDTGELFF. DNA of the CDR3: TGTGTCAGAAGCTTACTTGGACAGAGCGATACCGGGGAGCTGTTTTTT.

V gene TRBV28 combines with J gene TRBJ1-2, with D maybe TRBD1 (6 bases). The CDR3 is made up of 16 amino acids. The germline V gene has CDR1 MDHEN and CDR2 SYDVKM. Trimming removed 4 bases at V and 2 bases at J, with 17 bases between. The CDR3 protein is CASSSPAGEKNYGYTF. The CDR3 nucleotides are TGTGCCAGCAGTTCCCCCGCAGGGGAAAAAAACTATGGCTACACCTTC.